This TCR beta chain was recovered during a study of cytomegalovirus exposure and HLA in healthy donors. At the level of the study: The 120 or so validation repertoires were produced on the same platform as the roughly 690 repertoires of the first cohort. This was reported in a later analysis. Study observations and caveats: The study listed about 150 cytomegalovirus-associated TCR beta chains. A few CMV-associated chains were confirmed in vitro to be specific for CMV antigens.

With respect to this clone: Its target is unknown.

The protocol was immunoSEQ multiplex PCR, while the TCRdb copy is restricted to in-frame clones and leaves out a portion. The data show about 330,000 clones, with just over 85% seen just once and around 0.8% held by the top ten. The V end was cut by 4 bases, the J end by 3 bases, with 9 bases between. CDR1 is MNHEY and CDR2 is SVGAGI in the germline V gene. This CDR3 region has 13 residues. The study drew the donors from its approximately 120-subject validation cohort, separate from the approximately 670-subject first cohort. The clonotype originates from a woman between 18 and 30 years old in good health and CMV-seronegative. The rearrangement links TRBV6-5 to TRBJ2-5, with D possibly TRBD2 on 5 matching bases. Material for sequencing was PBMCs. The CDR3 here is CASSFAEEETQYF. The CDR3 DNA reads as TGTGCCAGCAGTTTTGCGGAGGAAGAGACCCAGTACTTC.